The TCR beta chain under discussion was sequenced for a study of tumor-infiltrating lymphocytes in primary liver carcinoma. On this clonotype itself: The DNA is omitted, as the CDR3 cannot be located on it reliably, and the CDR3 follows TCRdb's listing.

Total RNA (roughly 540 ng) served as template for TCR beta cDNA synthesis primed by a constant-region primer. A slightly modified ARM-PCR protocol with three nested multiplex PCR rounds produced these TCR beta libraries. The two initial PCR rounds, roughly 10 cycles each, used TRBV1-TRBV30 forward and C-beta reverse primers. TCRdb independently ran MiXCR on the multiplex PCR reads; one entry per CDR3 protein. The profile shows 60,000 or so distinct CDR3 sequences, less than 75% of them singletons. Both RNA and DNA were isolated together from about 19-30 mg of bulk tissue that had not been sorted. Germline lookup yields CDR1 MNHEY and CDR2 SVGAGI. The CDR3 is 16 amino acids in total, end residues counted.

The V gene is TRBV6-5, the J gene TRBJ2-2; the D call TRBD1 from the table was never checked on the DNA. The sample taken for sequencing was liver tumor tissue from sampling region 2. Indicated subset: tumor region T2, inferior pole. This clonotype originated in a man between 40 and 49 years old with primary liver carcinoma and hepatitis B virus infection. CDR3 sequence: CASSSLWGLPPVSCFF.